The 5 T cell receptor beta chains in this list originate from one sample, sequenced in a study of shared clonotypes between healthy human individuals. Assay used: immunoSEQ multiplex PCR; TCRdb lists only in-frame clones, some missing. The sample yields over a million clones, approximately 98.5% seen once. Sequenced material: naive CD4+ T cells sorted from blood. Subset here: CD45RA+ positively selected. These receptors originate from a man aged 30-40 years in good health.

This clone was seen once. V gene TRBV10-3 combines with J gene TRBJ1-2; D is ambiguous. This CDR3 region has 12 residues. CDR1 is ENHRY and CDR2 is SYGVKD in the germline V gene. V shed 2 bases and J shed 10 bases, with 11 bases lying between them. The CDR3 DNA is TGTGCCATCAGTGAGATTTTGGCGGTCTACACCTTC. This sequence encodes CAISEILAVYTF.

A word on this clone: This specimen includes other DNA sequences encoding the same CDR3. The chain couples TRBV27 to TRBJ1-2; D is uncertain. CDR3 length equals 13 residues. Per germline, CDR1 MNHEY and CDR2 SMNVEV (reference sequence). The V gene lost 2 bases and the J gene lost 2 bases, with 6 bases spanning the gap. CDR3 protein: CASSLGGNYGYTF. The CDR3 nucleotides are TGTGCCAGCAGTTTAGGCGGGAACTATGGCTACACCTTC.

Written as DNA, the CDR3 is TGTGCCAGCAGCCCGGGGCGGAACTATGGCTACACCTTC. Translated: CASSPGRNYGYTF. The chain combines TRBV7-8 with TRBJ1-2; D possibly corresponds to TRBD1 (5 bases). Per the germline V gene, CDR1 is SGHVS and CDR2 is FQNEAQ. Trimming cost V 5 bases and J 2 bases, with 9 bases left between them. This CDR3 is 13 amino acids long.

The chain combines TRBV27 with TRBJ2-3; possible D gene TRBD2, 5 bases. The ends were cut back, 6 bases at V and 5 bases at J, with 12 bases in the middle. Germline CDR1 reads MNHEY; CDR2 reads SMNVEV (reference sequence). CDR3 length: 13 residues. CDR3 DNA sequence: TGTGCCAGCAGCCTCCGAGAGGGAGATACGCAGTATTTT. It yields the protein CASSLREGDTQYF.

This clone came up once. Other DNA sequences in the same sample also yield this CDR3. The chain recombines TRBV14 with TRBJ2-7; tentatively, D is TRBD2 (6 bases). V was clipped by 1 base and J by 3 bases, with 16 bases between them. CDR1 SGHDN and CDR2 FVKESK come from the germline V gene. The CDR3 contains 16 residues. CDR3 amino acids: CASSQGRGARNYEQYF. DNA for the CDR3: TGTGCCAGCAGCCAAGGTCGCGGGGCGAGAAACTACGAGCAGTACTTC.